A single sample is the source of the 6 T cell receptor beta chains below, sequenced in a study of tumor and adjacent non-tumor tissue in lung cancer. A modified ARM-PCR protocol with three rounds of nested PCR amplified TCRbeta. Using its own MiXCR run on the multiplex PCR reads, TCRdb lists one record per CDR3 protein. The sample holds about 86,000 distinct CDR3 sequences, 76% seen once. No cell sorting was done before RNA was extracted from the tissue. More than 3 cm separated this lung sample from the edge of the tumor. Sequenced: distant non-tumor lung tissue. The receptors come from a woman in her 50s with non-small cell lung cancer.

To note about this clonotype: Compared with germline, one end of the junction differs, possibly owing to a read error. V is TRBV6-1 and J is TRBJ2-1; no reliable D call. The CDR3 length is 15 residues. In germline, CDR1 is MNHNS, CDR2 SASEGT. CDR3 loop: CASSDSFATYNEHIF. CDR3 nucleotide sequence: TGTGCCAGCAGTGATAGCTTTGCCACCTACAATGAGCATATCTTC.

On this clonotype itself: A junction end diverges from the germline sequence, so it may reflect a read error. This chain links TRBV6-2 or TRBV6-3 with TRBJ2-3; D unresolved. CDR3 length equals 14 residues. The germline V gene has CDR1 MNHEY and CDR2 SVGEGT. CDR3 coding DNA: TGCGCCAACAGCATGGAGAGTGAAACAGATACGCAGTATTTT. This encodes CANSMESETDTQYF.

J is TRBJ2-5 and V is TRBV12-3 or TRBV12-4; either TRBD1 or TRBD2 may fit D (7 bases each). The CDR3 runs 14 residues. CDR3 in DNA: TGTGCAGCAGTTGGGGCCAGGGGGGGGGAGACCCAGTACTTC. This translates into CAAVGARGGETQYF.

Note on this clonotype: At one of its ends the junction is not consistent with the germline gene, which may arise from a read error. The V gene is TRBV7-8, the J gene TRBJ2-1, with no clear D. The CDR3 is made up of 14 amino acids. Germline assignment: CDR1 SGHVS and CDR2 FQNEAQ. The CDR3 bases are TGTGCTAGCAGCTTTCTGGCTGCGCTTAATGAGCAGTTCTTC. Residues: CASSFLAALNEQFF.

To note about this clonotype: With a much larger clone just one base away, this may be a read error. This chain links TRBV10-3 with TRBJ2-7; 7 positions match TRBD1. V lost 8 bases to trimming and J lost 4 bases; unmatched junction nucleotides: 8. Germline lookup yields CDR1 ENHRY and CDR2 SYGVKD. This CDR3 is built from 13 residues. The CDR3 region is CAISQGQFYEQYF. CDR3 nucleotide sequence: TGTGCCATCTCCCAGGGACAGTTTTACGAGCAGTACTTC.

The rearrangement uses TRBV4-1 and TRBJ2-3; TRBD1 agrees at 9 bases. Germline assignment: CDR1 MGHRA and CDR2 YSYEKL. The length of the CDR3 is 17 residues. J was trimmed by 4 bases and V by 3 bases; bases with no gene match: 11. CDR3 amino acids: CASSHAQGDRDSDTQYF. Written as DNA, the CDR3 is TGCGCCAGCAGCCACGCTCAGGGGGACAGGGACTCAGATACGCAGTATTTT.